The clone carrying this T cell receptor (beta chain) came up a few times. The antigen is not known. This record comes from a study of regulatory T cells in long-lasting Graves disease. Study-wide points: Persistent disease was associated with favored TRBV28 usage and with favored use of TRBJ1-2 and TRBJ2-5.

Researchers made TCR beta libraries by using iRepertoire HTBI primers and running Arm-PCR on CDR3 regions. TCRdb processed the multiplex PCR reads anew with MiXCR; each CDR3 protein has one entry. In the table there are approximately 500,000 distinct CDR3 sequences, 20% to 25% of which are singletons. This CDR3 contains 15 residues. The junction had 13 bases not matched to a gene; V was cut back by 7 bases and J by 4 bases. Per the germline V gene, CDR1 is MNHNS and CDR2 is SASEGT. The time point here: persistent/refractory GD, antithyroid drugs over 5 years with positive TRAb. RNA from PBMCs was the source of the TCR library.

The receptor was isolated from a female donor with Graves disease. The rearrangement uses TRBV6-1 and TRBJ2-7; 7 bases agree with TRBD2. The source was peripheral blood mononuclear cells (PBMCs), collected when the disease was refractory, from a patient treated with antithyroid drugs. The CDR3 DNA follows: TGTGCCAGCACCCGACCGGCGGGAGAGCGATACGAGCAGTACTTC. As protein: CASTRPAGERYEQYF.